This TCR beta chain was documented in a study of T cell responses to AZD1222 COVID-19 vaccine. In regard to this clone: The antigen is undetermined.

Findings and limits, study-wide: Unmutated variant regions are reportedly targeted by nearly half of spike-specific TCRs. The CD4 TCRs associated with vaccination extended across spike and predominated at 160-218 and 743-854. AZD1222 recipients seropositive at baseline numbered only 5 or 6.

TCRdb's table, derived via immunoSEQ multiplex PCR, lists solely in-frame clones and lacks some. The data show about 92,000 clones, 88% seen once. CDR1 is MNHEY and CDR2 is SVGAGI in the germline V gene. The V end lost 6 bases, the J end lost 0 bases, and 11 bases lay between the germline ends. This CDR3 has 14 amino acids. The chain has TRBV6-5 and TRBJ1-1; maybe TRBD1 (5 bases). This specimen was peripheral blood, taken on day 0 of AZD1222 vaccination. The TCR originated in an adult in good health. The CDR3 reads CASSATGMNTEAFF. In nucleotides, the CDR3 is TGTGCCAGCAGCGCAACAGGAATGAACACTGAAGCTTTCTTT.